This passage covers 31 T cell receptor beta chains from one sample sequenced in a study of response to subunit inactivated influenza vaccine. TCRdb re-called the RT-PCR reads through MiXCR, storing one row per CDR3 protein. The sample holds 800,000 or so distinct CDR3 sequences, less than 25% seen once. The sequences come from PBMCs from blood, collected roughly 5 days after vaccination. These receptors were taken from a man aged 45-60 years who received an inactivated influenza vaccine.

This clonotype was found a few times. The V gene is TRBV20-1, the J gene TRBJ2-7, with D possibly being TRBD2 (5 bases). Germline lookup yields CDR1 DFQATT and CDR2 SNEGSKA (reference sequence). This CDR3 is 13 amino acids long. Trimming stripped 6 bases from V and 4 bases from J, with 16 bases between. CDR3 DNA: TGCAGTGCGGGCCCCACGGGGTTATACGAGCAGTACTTC. Its protein is CSAGPTGLYEQYF.

This clonotype turned up a few times. V usage is TRBV4-3 and J usage is TRBJ2-1, with D possibly being TRBD2 (6 bases). The germline CDR1 and CDR2 sequences are LGHNA and YSLEER. The V and J ends lost 4 bases and 9 bases respectively, with 19 bases between them. The CDR3 is made up of 15 amino acids. CDR3 sequence (DNA): TGCGCCAGCAGCCGGGAGGAGGGAGGAGGCAGTGAGCAGTTCTTC. This codes for CASSREEGGGSEQFF.

In this sample, this clonotype turned up many times. This chain links TRBV7-9 with TRBJ2-5; a possible D gene is TRBD2 (5 bases). The length of the CDR3 is 13 residues. The V end lost 5 bases, the J end lost 1 base, and 8 bases lay between the germline ends. From germline, CDR1 is SEHNR and CDR2 FQNEAQ (reference sequence). The CDR3, as DNA: TGTGCCAGCAGCCTGGACTTCCAAGAGACCCAGTACTTC. Translated: CASSLDFQETQYF.

The genes are TRBV5-1 and TRBJ2-2; 11 bases line up with TRBD2. The germline V gene has CDR1 SGHRS and CDR2 YFSETQ. Trimming at V came to 3 bases and at J to 0 bases, leaving 13 bases not matched to a gene. The CDR3 sequence is 20 residues long. CDR3 protein: CASSSLTSGGSKSNTGELFF. CDR3 in DNA: TGCGCCAGCAGCTCCCTTACTAGCGGGGGCTCCAAATCGAACACCGGGGAGCTGTTTTTT.

The sample holds a few counts of this clonotype. The chain has TRBV11-1 and TRBJ2-3; 10 nucleotides agree with TRBD2. The CDR3 loop spans 18 amino acids. The germline CDR1 and CDR2 sequences are SGHAT and FQDESV (reference sequence). Germline trimming cut 5 bases from V and 3 bases from J; bases unmatched to any gene: 14. CDR3 in DNA: TGTGCCAGCAGCACGACGGCTAGCGGGAGTTTAAGGACAGATACGCAGTATTTT. Its translation is CASSTTASGSLRTDTQYF.

This clonotype was seen a handful of times. V is TRBV13 and J is TRBJ2-2; D is undetermined. CDR1 is PRHDT and CDR2 is FYEKMQ in the germline V gene (reference sequence). The length of the CDR3 is 11 residues. V lost 8 bases and J lost 7, with 8 bases in between. This CDR3 reads CASLSSGELFF. CDR3 coding DNA: TGTGCCAGCCTGAGTAGCGGGGAGCTGTTTTTT.

This clonotype came up a few times. The chain links TRBV4-3 to TRBJ1-1, with 10 positions matching TRBD1. CDR1 and CDR2 (germline): LGHNA, YSLEER. The V and J ends lost 1 base and 12 bases, in that order; junction bases with no gene match: 8. The CDR3 has 14 residues. CDR3 sequence (DNA): TGCGCCAGCAGCCAAGCGGGACAGGGGATACGGACTTTCTTT. Translated: CASSQAGQGIRTFF.

Here the CDR3 reads CASSQGDRDMKKLFF. The CDR3 bases are TGTGCCAGCAGCCAAGGGGACCGGGACATGAAAAAACTGTTTTTT. V and J are TRBV4-2 and TRBJ1-4; a weak D match, TRBD1 (6 bases). V was shortened by 1 base and J by 9 bases, with 15 bases between the two germline ends. Germline CDR1 is LGHNA and CDR2 is YNFKEQ. The CDR3 totals 15 residues.

This clonotype was seen only a few times. The chain joins TRBV7-2 to TRBJ2-3, with D tentatively TRBD1 (6 bases). The CDR3 extends over 14 amino acids. V dropped 4 bases and J dropped 7 bases, with 15 bases sitting between them. The germline gives CDR1 SGHTA, CDR2 FQGNSA. The CDR3 nucleotides are TGTGCCAGCAGCTCGCAGGGACAATCCAATACGCAGTATTTT. It yields the protein CASSSQGQSNTQYF.

CDR3 sequence reads: CSASVRGAGGEQFF. Here the CDR3 DNA reads TGCAGTGCTTCCGTTAGGGGCGCAGGGGGTGAGCAGTTCTTC. The V gene is TRBV20-1, the J gene TRBJ2-1; the match to TRBD1 covers 7 bases. The V gene end was trimmed by 5 bases and the J gene end by 9 bases; junction bases not matched to a gene: 13. The CDR3 has 14 amino acids. Germline loops: CDR1 DFQATT, CDR2 SNEGSKA (reference sequence).

The V and J genes are TRBV28 and TRBJ2-7; TRBD1 aligns across 11 bases. The germline V gene encodes CDR1 MDHEN and CDR2 SYDVKM. The CDR3 contains 15 residues. After removal of 6 bases from V and 2 bases from J, the junction contained 6 bases not matched to a gene. The CDR3 region has the DNA TGTGCCAGCAGGTCACCGGGACAGGGGGCCTACGAGCAGTACTTC. Amino acid sequence: CASRSPGQGAYEQYF.

This clonotype was picked up many times. The chain recombines TRBV3-1 with TRBJ2-2; TRBD1 aligns across 8 bases. This CDR3 has 16 residues. Germline V CDR1 and CDR2: LGHDT, YNNKEL (reference sequence). The J segment lost 1 base and the V segment lost 4 bases, leaving 5 bases of the junction unmatched. The CDR3 DNA follows: TGTGCCAGCAGCCGCACCGGGACAGGGAACACCGGGGAGCTGTTTTTT. Translated: CASSRTGTGNTGELFF.

This clonotype has more than one count but fewer than ten. The rearrangement links TRBV12-3 or TRBV12-4 to TRBJ2-7, with D perhaps matching TRBD2 (5 bases). Between the trimmed V and J ends, which lost 5 bases and 5 bases, there was a span of 19 bases. The CDR3 loop spans 15 amino acids. CDR3 DNA: TGTGCCAGCAGTAAAAGGGCGATTAGCGTAGACGAGCAGTACTTC. Residues: CASSKRAISVDEQYF.

A few counts support this clonotype. This chain links TRBV29-1 with TRBJ1-1, with TRBD1 identical over 7 bases. The V gene end was trimmed by 6 bases and the J gene end by 4 bases; junction bases not matched to a gene: 8. The CDR3 is 13 residues long. Germline V CDR1 and CDR2: SQVTM, ANQGSEA. The CDR3 loop reads CSVQTGSGTEAFF. The CDR3 DNA is TGCAGCGTCCAGACAGGGTCAGGCACTGAAGCTTTCTTT.

This chain uses TRBV25-1 with TRBJ2-7; D remains unclear. Per germline, CDR1 MGHDK and CDR2 SYGVNS. Between the trimmed V and J ends, which lost 0 bases and 9 bases, there was a span of 12 bases. CDR3 length equals 13 residues. CDR3 DNA: TGTGCCAGCAGTGAATACGTGCTTTCCACGCAGTACTTC. Encoded protein: CASSEYVLSTQYF.

This clonotype was counted between two and nine times. The chain uses TRBV4-1 and TRBJ2-5; D may be TRBD2 (6 bases). The CDR3 has 15 residues. CDR1 MGHRA and CDR2 YSYEKL come from the germline V gene. V was pared by 4 bases and J by 1 base, with 13 bases between. CDR3 sequence: CASSPSPSVQETQYF. CDR3 bases: TGCGCCAGCAGCCCATCGCCTAGCGTCCAAGAGACCCAGTACTTC.

J is TRBJ2-5 and V is TRBV11-2; D is uncertain. CDR3 size: 13 residues. V lost 1 base to trimming and J lost 13 bases, with 16 bases between them. Germline V lookup: CDR1 SGHAT, CDR2 FQNNGV. The CDR3 protein is CASSLVRSAPGYF. For the CDR3, the DNA is TGTGCCAGCAGCTTAGTGAGGAGTGCTCCCGGGTACTTC.

The chain carries TRBV28 and TRBJ1-5; D possibly corresponds to TRBD1 (5 bases). The CDR3 loop spans 18 amino acids. Per the germline V gene, CDR1 is MDHEN and CDR2 is SYDVKM. The ends were cut back, 6 bases at V and 0 bases at J, with 21 bases in the middle. CDR3: CASRPGSAWGYSNQPQHF. The DNA for the CDR3 is TGTGCCAGCAGGCCAGGGTCCGCATGGGGCTATAGCAATCAGCCCCAGCATTTT.

This clonotype was seen a few times. The V call is TRBV12-3 or TRBV12-4, the J call TRBJ2-5; 7 bases agree with TRBD1. The CDR3 has 17 amino acids. V lost 5 bases, J lost 1 base, and 13 bases stayed unmatched. The CDR3 loop reads CASSTSGGVPLQETQYF. For the CDR3, the DNA is TGTGCCAGCAGTACCTCAGGGGGAGTACCCCTCCAAGAGACCCAGTACTTC.

In DNA, the CDR3 is TGCGCCAGCAGCCCAATAGCGGGAGCCTACGAGCAGTACTTC. Protein sequence: CASSPIAGAYEQYF. The chain employs TRBV5-1 and TRBJ2-7; 9 bases are shared with TRBD2. CDR1 and CDR2 from the germline V gene are SGHRS and YFSETQ. The J segment lost 2 bases and the V segment lost 4 bases, leaving 4 bases of the junction unmatched. This CDR3 spans 14 amino acids. The full variable domain, its missing parts supplied by reference TRBV5-1 and TRBJ2-7, is KAGVTQTPRYLIKTRGQQVTLSCSPISGHRSVSWYQQTPGQGLQFLFEYFSETQRNKGNFPGRFSGRQFSNSRSEMNVSTLELGDSALYLCASSPIAGAYEQYFGPGTRLTVT.

A note on this clonotype: The CDR3 does not end in the conserved phenylalanine or tryptophan, so this is likely a read error. The chain carries TRBV7-4 and TRBJ1-2, with 8 nucleotides matching TRBD1. The CDR3 runs 17 residues. CDR1 and CDR2 from the germline V gene are SGHVT and SQSDAQ. The V gene end was trimmed by 5 bases and the J gene end by 6 bases; junction bases not matched to a gene: 17. CDR3 sequence: CASSPSRDRPFLHGYTL. CDR3 in DNA: TGTGCCAGCAGCCCGTCCCGGGACAGGCCCTTTTTACATGGCTACACCCTC.

The sample holds many counts of this clonotype. V and J are TRBV29-1 and TRBJ1-4; the D is unclear. In germline, CDR1 is SQVTM, CDR2 ANQGSEA. The V and J ends lost 6 bases and 4 bases respectively, with 9 bases between them. CDR3 length equals 12 residues. DNA for the CDR3: TGCAGCGTAGGACGGTTTAATGAAAAACTGTTTTTT. Its translation is CSVGRFNEKLFF. The entire variable domain, with the rest obtained from reference TRBV29-1 and TRBJ1-4, is as follows: SAVISQKPSRDICQRGTSLTIQCQVDSQVTMMFWYRQQPGQSLTLIATANQGSEATYESGFVIDKFPISRPNLTFSTLTVSNMSPEDSSIYLCSVGRFNEKLFFGSGTQLSVL.

This clonotype was found a few times. The chain employs TRBV11-2 and TRBJ2-7; 12 nucleotides align to TRBD2. V lost 5 bases, J lost 3 bases, and 8 bases stayed unmatched. CDR3 length equals 16 residues. The germline V gene encodes CDR1 SGHAT and CDR2 FQNNGV. CDR3 DNA: TGTGCCAGCAGCCTGGAGAGACTAGCGGGAGTCTACGAGCAGTACTTC. Translation: CASSLERLAGVYEQYF. Full variable domain (remainder filled in from reference TRBV11-2 and TRBJ2-7): EAGVAQSPRYKIIEKRQSVAFWCNPISGHATLYWYQQILGQGPKLLIQFQNNGVVDDSQLPKDRFSAERLKGVDSTLKIQPAKLEDSAVYLCASSLERLAGVYEQYFGPGTRLTVT.

The chain employs TRBV4-1 and TRBJ1-1; maybe TRBD1 (5 bases). CDR3 length: 13 amino acids. V lost 4 bases and J 5 bases, leaving 11 bases between the germline ends. The germline CDR1 and CDR2 sequences are MGHRA and YSYEKL. CDR3 residues: CASSLMGGTEAFF. The DNA of the CDR3 is TGCGCCAGCAGCCTCATGGGGGGTACTGAAGCTTTCTTT.

In its sample, this clonotype was seen a few times. The chain has TRBV7-9 and TRBJ2-2; 7 nucleotides match TRBD1. Germline V gene data show CDR1 as SEHNR and CDR2 as FQNEAQ (reference sequence). Losses at the gene ends were 1 base for V and 5 bases for J; bases not matched to a gene: 4. There are 15 residues in the CDR3. The CDR3 here is CASSLEGTATGELFF. The DNA for the CDR3 is TGTGCCAGCAGCTTAGAGGGGACAGCTACCGGGGAGCTGTTTTTT.

This clonotype was detected only a few times. The V and J genes are TRBV21-1 and TRBJ2-1; TRBD2 reflects the table's D call only, with no check against the DNA. TRBV21-1 is flagged as a pseudogene. The CDR3 contains 17 residues. CDR3 bases: TGTGCCAGCAGCAAAGGGGCCCGGACTAGCCTCTACAATGAGCAGTTCTTC. Its protein is CASSKGARTSLYNEQFF.

The chain links TRBV24-1 to TRBJ2-2; 8 positions agree with TRBD1. J was trimmed by 6 bases and V by 7 bases; bases with no gene match: 3. Germline V CDR1 and CDR2: KGHDR, SFDVKD. This CDR3 is built from 13 residues. CDR3 amino acids: CATRQGASGELFF. The CDR3 nucleotides are TGTGCCACCAGGCAGGGGGCCTCCGGGGAGCTGTTTTTT.

The rearrangement uses TRBV14 and TRBJ2-5; the D is unclear. CDR1 is SGHDN and CDR2 is FVKESK in the germline V gene. This CDR3 contains 13 residues. Trimming pared 1 base from V and 7 bases from J, leaving 10 bases between. CDR3 DNA: TGTGCCAGCAGCCAAGGGTTAGCAGGGACCCAGTACTTC. Residues: CASSQGLAGTQYF.

J is TRBJ2-3 and V is TRBV2, with 10 bases aligning to TRBD2. Losses at the gene ends were 6 bases for V and 4 bases for J; bases not matched to a gene: 13. Germline V CDR1 and CDR2: SNHLY, FYNNEI. The CDR3 spans 17 residues. CDR3 sequence: CASSALVAGGRSDTQYF. CDR3 nucleotides: TGTGCCAGCAGCGCTTTGGTAGCGGGAGGACGGTCAGATACGCAGTATTTT.

This clonotype was seen only a few times. This rearrangement joins TRBV10-3 to TRBJ2-2; D remains unclear. The germline V and J ends were trimmed by 11 bases and 2 bases, with 12 bases remaining between them. This CDR3 spans 13 amino acids. Germline CDR1 is ENHRY and CDR2 is SYGVKD. In DNA, the CDR3 is TGTGCCTCCTACGACCCAAACACCGGGGAGCTGTTTTTT. The encoded protein is CASYDPNTGELFF.

The chain links TRBV4-1 to TRBJ1-4; perhaps TRBD1 as D (5 bases). The CDR3 extends over 18 amino acids. CDR1 MGHRA and CDR2 YSYEKL come from the germline V gene. V was pared by 1 base and J by 3 bases, with 18 bases between. The CDR3 sequence is CASSQASGARGSNEKLFF. CDR3 nucleotides: TGCGCCAGCAGCCAAGCCTCCGGGGCTCGCGGCTCTAATGAAAAACTGTTTTTT.